This T cell receptor (beta chain) was captured by sequencing in a study of blood T cell repertoires in COVID-19. Study background: COVID-19 samples, acute and convalescent, were from the United States, Italy and Spain. The cDNA or gDNA used as material had been derived from T cells, B-cell-depleted T cells, or PBMCs.

Methods used by the authors: Amplifying reference gene primers gave estimates of nucleated cell counts. Produced via immunoSEQ multiplex PCR; TCRdb's table is partial and in-frame only. From that table come the V and J calls and clone size; the DNA was used to work out D and trimming. The table has around 80,000 clones, about four fifths seen once. V dropped 7 bases and J dropped 8 bases, with 17 bases sitting between them. CDR1 is MNHEY, CDR2 SVGAGI, per germline. This CDR3 is 14 amino acids long. This clonotype was sampled from a human donor in a cohort sampled during active COVID-19. Material for sequencing was peripheral blood. The chain employs TRBV6-5 and TRBJ2-2; D possibly corresponds to TRBD2 (5 bases). Here the CDR3 reads CASTGNRVIGELFF. For the CDR3, the DNA is TGTGCCAGCACGGGGAATAGAGTGATTGGGGAGCTGTTTTTT.